The count of the clone carrying this T cell receptor (beta chain) is one. The data derive from a study of blood T cell repertoires in COVID-19. Assay: immunoSEQ multiplex PCR; the TCRdb copy retains only in-frame clones and omits some. The data contain 180,000 or so clones, 70% to 90% of them seen just once; the ten biggest clones take up roughly 7.3%. CDR3 length: 13 amino acids. The germline V gene encodes CDR1 ENHRY and CDR2 SYGVKD. V gave up 6 bases and J gave up 8 bases, with 16 bases separating them. The clonotype comes from a woman of 80 years or more in a cohort sampled during active or convalescent COVID-19. This rearrangement joins TRBV10-3 to TRBJ1-1; possibly TRBD1 for D (6 bases). The sequencing sample was made of peripheral blood. The CDR3 DNA reads as TGTGCCATCAGATGGACAGTGGGTACCGAAGCTTTCTTT. It encodes CAIRWTVGTEAFF.